The 10 T cell receptor beta chains reported below all come from one sample, sequenced in a study of breast tumors, draining lymph nodes, adjacent tissues. Using its own MiXCR run on the multiplex PCR reads, TCRdb lists one record per CDR3 protein. This sample has 50,000 to 55,000 distinct CDR3 sequences; approximately 45% occur once, and the top ten carry about 11%. Sequenced material: breast tumor tissue. The receptor set was obtained from a female donor with breast cancer. Some clones in this sample may be carry-over from other donors' samples.

The rearrangement joins TRBV5-8 to TRBJ2-5, with D possibly being TRBD1 or TRBD2 (5 bases each). The CDR3 extends over 16 amino acids. Germline CDR1 and CDR2: SGHTS and YDEGEE. V lost 4 bases and J lost 5, with 21 bases in between. The CDR3 DNA reads as TGTGCCAGCAGCGCCCGGACGGGAATAGGGGTCGAGACCCAGTACTTC. Amino acid sequence: CASSARTGIGVETQYF. The full variable domain, completed using reference TRBV5-8 and TRBJ2-5, is EAGVTQSPTHLIKTRGQQATLRCSPISGHTSVYWYQQALGLGLQFLLWYDEGEERNRGNFPPRFSGRQFPNYSSELNVNALELEDSALYLCASSARTGIGVETQYFGPGTRLLVL.

In its sample, this clonotype was seen a few times. This sequence joins TRBV4-3 and TRBJ1-1; D remains ambiguous. The CDR3 has 15 amino acids. The V end lost 2 bases, the J end lost 3 bases, and 13 bases lay between the germline ends. Germline V gives CDR1 LGHNA, CDR2 YSLEER. Written as DNA, the CDR3 is TGCGCCAGCAGCCAACGCGTGGCGGGAGACACTGAAGCTTTCTTT. Translated: CASSQRVAGDTEAFF.

Details on this clonotype: One junction end does not reproduce the germline sequence, and a read error may be involved. This sequence joins TRBV20-1 and TRBJ2-1; possibly TRBD2 for D (6 bases). Per the germline V gene, CDR1 is DFQATT and CDR2 is SNEGSKA (reference sequence). The CDR3 spans 15 residues. Here the CDR3 DNA reads TGCGGTGCTAGAGAGGCAGCGCGGGGCTACAATGAGCAGTTCTTC. This codes for CGAREAARGYNEQFF.

This clonotype was seen many times. This may stem from a read error, because a much larger clone lies one nucleotide away. The chain combines TRBV11-2 with TRBJ2-7; no reliable D call. Looked up from germline, CDR1 is SGHAT and CDR2 is FQNNGV. CDR3 length: 13 residues. With 3 bases removed from V and 6 bases from J, the gap between germline ends came to 12 bases. CDR3 protein: CASSFPPKSEQYF. CDR3 sequence (DNA): TGTGCCAGCAGCTTCCCACCCAAGTCCGAGCAGTACTTC.

This clonotype has a count of ten or more. The rearrangement links TRBV7-9 to TRBJ2-5; tentatively, D is TRBD2 (6 bases). Trimming took off 2 bases at V and 2 bases at J, with 21 bases between the two ends. This CDR3 contains 18 residues. The germline gives CDR1 SEHNR, CDR2 FQNEAQ (reference sequence). CDR3 DNA: TGTGCCAGCAGCTTAAATTTATTAGTGGCGGGACTTCAAGAGACCCAGTACTTC. Protein product: CASSLNLLVAGLQETQYF.

The gene calls are TRBV5-6 and TRBJ1-1, with D maybe TRBD1 (6 bases). The CDR3 is made up of 13 amino acids. Trimming removed 6 bases from V and 0 bases from J, with 9 bases in between. Germline CDR1 reads SGHDT; CDR2 reads YYEEEE. For the CDR3, the DNA is TGTGCCAGCATGAGGGGGTTGAACACTGAAGCTTTCTTT. Translation: CASMRGLNTEAFF.

The J gene is TRBJ2-7, the V gene TRBV19, with 11 bases identical to TRBD2. V shed 5 bases, J shed 3 bases, and the junction held 12 bases outside the gene matches. The CDR3 has 17 amino acids. Germline CDR1 is LNHDA and CDR2 is SQIVND (reference sequence). CDR3 amino acids: CASSPSGLAGGNYEQYF. The CDR3 region has the DNA TGTGCCAGTAGTCCATCCGGCTTAGCGGGAGGGAACTACGAGCAGTACTTC.

At least ten counts were recorded for this clonotype. V gene TRBV6-2 or TRBV6-3 combines with J gene TRBJ2-7; D might be TRBD2 (6 bases). Deletions cut 6 bases from V and 4 bases from J, with 22 bases between. This CDR3 has 16 residues. Germline CDR1 is MNHEY and CDR2 is SVGEGT. The CDR3 DNA is TGTGCCAGCAGATCTGGGGGGTCTACAGGCGTTTACGAGCAGTACTTC. Encoded protein: CASRSGGSTGVYEQYF.

The CDR3 spells CSARPAGDLLETQYF. The CDR3 region has the DNA TGCAGTGCTAGACCGGCGGGAGACCTCTTAGAGACCCAGTACTTC. V usage is TRBV20-1 and J usage is TRBJ2-5, with 7 bases lining up with TRBD2. V was clipped by 2 bases and J by 4 bases; unmatched bases: 10. The CDR3 covers 15 residues. Per germline, CDR1 DFQATT and CDR2 SNEGSKA (reference sequence).

This chain links TRBV5-4 with TRBJ2-5, with 10 bases identical to TRBD2. V trimming: 0 bases; J trimming: 4 bases; junction bases outside the gene matches: 6. The CDR3 totals 16 residues. Germline assignment: CDR1 SGHNT and CDR2 YYREEE (reference sequence). CDR3 amino acids: CASSLVSSGRIETQYF. The CDR3 DNA reads as TGTGCCAGCAGCTTGGTGTCTAGCGGGAGAATAGAGACCCAGTACTTC. Supplemented by reference TRBV5-4 and TRBJ2-5, the full variable domain reads ETGVTQSPTHLIKTRGQQVTLRCSSQSGHNTVSWYQQALGQGPQFIFQYYREEENGRGNFPPRFSGLQFPNYSSELNVNALELDDSALYLCASSLVSSGRIETQYFGPGTRLLVL.